This TCR beta chain comes out of a study of T cell responses to AZD1222 COVID-19 vaccine. General observations from the study: A reported finding is that nearly half of spike-specific TCRs target unmutated variant regions. Among the donors, most were white British and more were female, and clonal diversity was possibly underestimated.

The data were produced by immunoSEQ multiplex PCR, yet TCRdb's version contains in-frame clones alone and is incomplete. In the table there are under 150,000 clones, 70% to 90% of which are singletons. This CDR3 has 14 amino acids. Germline loops: CDR1 KGHSH, CDR2 LQKENI. The V segment lost 6 bases and the J segment 5 bases; nucleotides outside the gene matches: 1. Concerning this clone itself: No antigen is known for it.

The V call is TRBV18, the J call TRBJ2-2; TRBD2 matches 12 bases. This receptor was obtained from an adult in good health. The sequencing here drew on peripheral blood, taken on day 0 of AZD1222 vaccination. For the CDR3, the DNA is TGTGCCAGCTCGGGGACTAGCGGGACCGGGGAGCTGTTTTTT. Residues: CASSGTSGTGELFF.